This TCR beta chain was identified in a study of OX40 agonist ivuxolimab in advanced cancers. Study-wide context: Among those enrolled, mean age was roughly 62 years (range roughly 20 to 85) and 82.7% were male. Study-level points and caveats: Normalized T-cell clonal expansion was also low in a subset of nonresponders. Compared with CD4+, CD8+ T cells on average had more expanded clones. At 0.1-3.0 mg/kg, partial responders had clonal expansion among the lowest observed.

CDR1 and CDR2 (germline): SGHTS, YDEGEE. With 7 bases removed from V and 3 bases from J, the gap between germline ends came to 16 bases. This CDR3 spans 14 amino acids. As concerns this clone: What it binds is not known.

Sequencing was performed with immunoSEQ multiplex PCR; in TCRdb, only in-frame clones are kept and a portion is missing. The data contain around 100,000 clones, approximately 91% of them singletons. This receptor was identified in an adult with an advanced solid tumor such as melanoma, head and neck, liver or kidney cancer. The specimen was CD4+ or CD8+ T cells sorted from blood, collected in a trial of the OX40 agonist ivuxolimab. The rearrangement joins TRBV5-8 to TRBJ1-1, with unresolved D. The CDR3: CASPSGVTDTEAFF. The CDR3 DNA sequence: TGTGCCAGCCCAAGTGGGGTCACCGACACTGAAGCTTTCTTT.